These 20 T cell receptor beta chains originate from one sample sequenced in a study of human thymus T cells. TCRdb's copy holds only in-frame clones and misses some; the assay was immunoSEQ multiplex PCR. The profile covers roughly 120,000 clones, with around 95% appearing a single time and around 0.025% taken by the ten largest. Thymus pieces cut out during corrective heart surgery were the tissue that was used. Sequences were obtained from thymus tissue. The receptor set was obtained from a boy in the first two years of life with a congenital heart defect but otherwise immunologically healthy.

The chain links TRBV5-1 to TRBJ1-1, with 10 bases identical to TRBD1. V gave up 3 bases and J gave up 0 bases; unmatched junction bases: 8. From germline, CDR1 is SGHRS and CDR2 YFSETQ. The CDR3 is 17 amino acids. CDR3 DNA: TGCGCCAGCAGCTCCCCCGGGACAGGGGCGATGAACACTGAAGCTTTCTTT. This gives the protein CASSSPGTGAMNTEAFF.

The V call is TRBV10-3, the J call TRBJ2-5; D perhaps matches TRBD2 (5 bases). The CDR3 has 12 amino acids. Trimming pared 5 bases from V and 5 bases from J, leaving 9 bases between. The germline CDR1 and CDR2 sequences are ENHRY and SYGVKD. This CDR3 reads CAISTSGETQYF. The CDR3 coding sequence is TGTGCCATCAGTACTAGTGGGGAGACCCAGTACTTC.

The rearrangement links TRBV10-3 to TRBJ2-7, with D perhaps given as TRBD1 or TRBD2 (5 bases each). This CDR3 spans 15 amino acids. From germline, CDR1 is ENHRY and CDR2 SYGVKD. Trimming pared 0 bases from V and 6 bases from J, leaving 15 bases between. The CDR3 bases are TGTGCCATCAGTGAGTCAGGGGAAGACTACGTCGAGCAGTACTTC. Protein: CAISESGEDYVEQYF.

The chain has TRBV9 and TRBJ1-2; D possibly corresponds to TRBD1 (5 bases). The V gene lost 4 bases and the J gene lost 8 bases, with 24 bases spanning the gap. The germline V gene encodes CDR1 SGDLS and CDR2 YYNGEE. This CDR3 is built from 16 residues. The CDR3 spells CASSPKLARDNRGYTF. CDR3 DNA: TGTGCCAGCAGCCCAAAACTAGCTCGGGATAACAGGGGCTACACCTTC.

The genes are TRBV27 and TRBJ1-6, with a tentative D call TRBD1 (6 bases). Germline V gene lookup returns CDR1 MNHEY and CDR2 SMNVEV (reference sequence). The CDR3 has 16 amino acids. V lost 5 bases and J lost 2, with 13 bases in between. CDR3 protein: CASSKGGDTYNSPLHF. CDR3 in DNA: TGTGCCAGCAGTAAAGGGGGGGACACCTATAATTCACCCCTCCACTTT.

The chain carries TRBV7-2 and TRBJ2-3, with D unclear. Germline CDR1 reads SGHTA; CDR2 reads FQGNSA. Trimming shortened V by 0 bases and J by 7 bases, and 14 bases separated the two germline ends. The CDR3 is 15 residues long. The CDR3 reads CASSLASPIAYTQYF. The CDR3, as DNA: TGTGCCAGCAGCTTAGCTTCCCCTATCGCGTATACGCAGTATTTT.

This chain joins TRBV14 and TRBJ2-5; D is uncertain. V was shortened by 0 bases and J by 4 bases, with 18 bases between the two germline ends. Germline CDR1 and CDR2: SGHDN and FVKESK. This CDR3 region has 17 residues. CDR3 protein: CASSQDRVPQVGETQYF. The CDR3 DNA sequence: TGTGCCAGCAGCCAAGATAGGGTTCCACAAGTCGGAGAGACCCAGTACTTC.

This chain joins TRBV14 and TRBJ2-7, with 9 bases fitting TRBD1. Trimming took 4 bases from V and 3 from J; bases not matched to a gene: 7. The CDR3 contains 15 residues. Looked up from germline, CDR1 is SGHDN and CDR2 is FVKESK. The CDR3 loop reads CASSRRQGVRYEQYF. In nucleotides, the CDR3 is TGTGCCAGCAGCCGGAGACAGGGGGTCCGCTACGAGCAGTACTTC.

This chain links TRBV11-2 with TRBJ1-1; D is unclear. The CDR3 contains 13 residues. The germline V gene encodes CDR1 SGHAT and CDR2 FQNNGV. Trimming removed 6 bases at V and 4 bases at J, with 12 bases between. CDR3 nucleotides: TGTGCCAGCAGGAGACATGTTTGCACTGAAGCTTTCTTT. This encodes CASRRHVCTEAFF.

The J gene is TRBJ2-6, the V gene TRBV5-6; 10 bases match TRBD1. This CDR3 region has 17 residues. Germline CDR1 SGHDT, CDR2 YYEEEE. The V gene end was trimmed by 5 bases and the J gene end by 0 bases; junction bases not matched to a gene: 5. This CDR3 is CASRTGTGASGANVLTF. For the CDR3, the DNA is TGTGCCAGCAGAACCGGGACAGGGGCCTCTGGGGCCAACGTCCTGACTTTC.

This clone has only one observation. The V gene is TRBV7-6, the J gene TRBJ2-7, with 9 nucleotides matching TRBD1. With V trimmed by 5 bases and J by 5 bases, 10 bases remained unmatched. CDR1 and CDR2 (germline): SGHVS, FNYEAQ. This CDR3 is 15 amino acids long. The CDR3 sequence is CASSPGQGAFHEQYF. CDR3 DNA: TGTGCCAGCAGCCCGGGACAGGGAGCCTTTCACGAGCAGTACTTC.

V usage is TRBV4-1 and J usage is TRBJ1-3, with D maybe TRBD1 (5 bases). CDR3 length: 14 residues. V was clipped by 4 bases and J by 2 bases, with 9 bases between them. Germline CDR1 reads MGHRA; CDR2 reads YSYEKL. The CDR3 nucleotides are TGCGCCAGCAGCCCACAGGAGACTGGAAACACCATATATTTT. It encodes CASSPQETGNTIYF.

The rearrangement uses TRBV14 and TRBJ1-2; D is perhaps TRBD1 (5 bases). There are 16 residues in the CDR3. The V gene lost 3 bases and the J gene lost 14 bases, with 28 bases spanning the gap. Per the germline V gene, CDR1 is SGHDN and CDR2 is FVKESK. The CDR3 DNA reads as TGTGCCAGCAGCCATCTAAACGAAGCAGGGCCACTTCCGGGAACCTTC. This translates into CASSHLNEAGPLPGTF. Together with reference TRBV14 and TRBJ1-2, the CDR3 gives the full variable domain: EAGVTQFPSHSVIEKGQTVTLRCDPISGHDNLYWYRRVMGKEIKFLLHFVKESKQDESGMPNNRFLAERTGGTYSTLKVQPAELEDSGVYFCASSHLNEAGPLPGTFGSGTRLTVV.

DNA for the CDR3: TGTGCCAGCAGTTGGGGGCCCCCCGAACCCCTCCACTTT. Amino acid sequence: CASSWGPPEPLHF. This chain uses TRBV6-6 with TRBJ1-6, with a tentative D call TRBD1 (6 bases). The germline gives CDR1 MNHNY, CDR2 SVGAGI (reference sequence). The germline V and J ends were trimmed by 4 bases and 12 bases, with 13 bases remaining between them. The CDR3 consists of 13 residues.

The chain couples TRBV10-3 to TRBJ1-4; 7 bases are a match to TRBD1. Losses at the gene ends were 10 bases for V and 0 bases for J; bases not matched to a gene: 14. The CDR3 length is 17 residues. The germline CDR1 and CDR2 sequences are ENHRY and SYGVKD. The CDR3 DNA reads as TGTGCCAGCAGGGACAGCTCTCCACTTGCAACTAATGAAAAACTGTTTTTT. This translates into CASRDSSPLATNEKLFF.

The chain uses TRBV5-1 and TRBJ2-5, with 7 nucleotides matching TRBD2. V lost 4 bases, J lost 2 bases, and 11 bases stayed unmatched. From germline, CDR1 is SGHRS and CDR2 YFSETQ. This CDR3 region has 16 residues. The chain's CDR3 is CASSLTRDYGQETQYF. CDR3 nucleotide sequence: TGCGCCAGCAGCCTAACCCGGGACTACGGACAAGAGACCCAGTACTTC.

This chain connects TRBV6-5 to TRBJ2-3; D is perhaps TRBD1 (6 bases). Germline CDR1 reads MNHEY; CDR2 reads SVGAGI. The germline V and J ends were trimmed by 0 bases and 12 bases, with 10 bases remaining between them. The CDR3 is 12 residues long. The CDR3 reads CASSYSGTPQYF. The CDR3 nucleotides are TGTGCCAGCAGTTACTCCGGGACACCCCAGTATTTT.

The chain employs TRBV25-1 and TRBJ2-5; D is possibly TRBD1 (6 bases). V lost 3 bases, J lost 5 bases, and 25 bases lay in between. Germline-derived CDR1 and CDR2 are MGHDK and SYGVNS. CDR3 size: 18 residues. In DNA form, the CDR3 reads TGTGCCAGCAGTGATTTCTACCGAGTAACAGGGCCGAAGGAGACCCAGTACTTC. Its translation: CASSDFYRVTGPKETQYF.

J is TRBJ2-5 and V is TRBV7-2; 11 nucleotides line up with TRBD2. CDR1 is SGHTA, CDR2 FQGNSA, per germline. This CDR3 is built from 17 residues. With 4 bases clipped from V and 1 base from J, the junction kept 8 bases outside the gene matches. DNA for the CDR3: TGTGCCAGCAGCTCAGGGGCTAGCGGGGGGTCCCAAGAGACCCAGTACTTC. Its protein product is CASSSGASGGSQETQYF.

Notes on this clone: Within the sample, other DNA sequences also encode this same CDR3. The CDR3 reads CASSLGGTNTEAFF. The CDR3 nucleotides read TGTGCCAGCAGCTTGGGGGGGACGAACACTGAAGCTTTCTTT. The chain carries TRBV5-6 and TRBJ1-1, with D tentatively TRBD1 (5 bases). There are 14 residues in the CDR3. Germline values: CDR1 SGHDT, CDR2 YYEEEE. V lost 0 bases to trimming and J lost 1 base, with 7 bases between them.